This T cell receptor beta chain was identified during a study of T cells in Graves' hyperthyroidism and ophthalmopathy. There were TCR beta CDR3 regions amplified from RNA transcripts. The HTBI primer set was used in a first-round RT-PCR of the TCR CDR3. TCRdb called the multiplex PCR reads again in MiXCR, with one record for every CDR3 protein. The table records roughly 710,000 distinct CDR3 sequences, just over 35% of them present only once. As to this clonotype: No antigen is known for it.

Study-level results: Blood held most thyroid clonotypes expanded above 0.001 frequency.

Germline lookup yields CDR1 LNHNV and CDR2 YYDKDF (reference sequence). The CDR3 has 15 amino acids. V was pared by 3 bases and J by 3 bases, with 14 bases between. This chain links TRBV15 with TRBJ1-2, with D possibly TRBD1 on 5 matching bases. Sequencing input: blood. The clonotype was recovered from a woman aged 35 to 49 with Graves' hyperthyroidism. Here the CDR3 reads CATSSFRSGYYGYTF. In DNA form, the CDR3 reads TGTGCCACCAGCAGTTTTAGATCAGGGTACTATGGCTACACCTTC.